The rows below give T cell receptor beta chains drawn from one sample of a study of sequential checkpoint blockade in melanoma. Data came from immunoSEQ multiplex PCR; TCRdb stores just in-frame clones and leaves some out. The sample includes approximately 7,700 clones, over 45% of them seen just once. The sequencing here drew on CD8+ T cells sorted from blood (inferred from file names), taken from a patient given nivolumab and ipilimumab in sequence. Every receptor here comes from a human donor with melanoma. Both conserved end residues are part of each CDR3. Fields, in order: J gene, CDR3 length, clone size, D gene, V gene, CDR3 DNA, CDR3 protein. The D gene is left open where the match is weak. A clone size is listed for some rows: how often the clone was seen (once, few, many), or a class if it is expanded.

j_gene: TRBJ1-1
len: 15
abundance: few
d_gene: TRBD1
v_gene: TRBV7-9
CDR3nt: TGTGCCAGCAGCCCCTATGTAGGGGGCAACACTGAAGCTTTCTTT
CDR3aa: CASSPYVGGNTEAFF

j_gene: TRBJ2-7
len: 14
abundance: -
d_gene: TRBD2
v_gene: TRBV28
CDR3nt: TGTGCCAGCAGTTTTTGTAGAGGTCGTAGCGGGAGACCCTTC
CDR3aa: CASSFCRGRSGRPF

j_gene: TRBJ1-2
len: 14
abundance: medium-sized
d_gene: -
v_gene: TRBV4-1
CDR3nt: TGCGCCAGCAGCCAAGACCCCAGGGGACGCGGCTACACCTTC
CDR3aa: CASSQDPRGRGYTF

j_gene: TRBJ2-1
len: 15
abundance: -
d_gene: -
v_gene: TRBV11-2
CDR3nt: TGTGCCAGCAGCTTCGGACTGGCGGTGAACGATGAGCAGTTCTTC
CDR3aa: CASSFGLAVNDEQFF

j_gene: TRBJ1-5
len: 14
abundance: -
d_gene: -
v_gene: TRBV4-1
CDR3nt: TGCGCCAGCAGCCAAGAAAGGGAGGGGCAGCCCCAGCATTTT
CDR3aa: CASSQEREGQPQHF

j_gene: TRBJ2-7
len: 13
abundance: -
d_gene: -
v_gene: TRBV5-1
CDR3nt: TGCGCCAGCAGCTGGCAGACAGCCTACGAGCAGTACTTC
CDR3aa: CASSWQTAYEQYF

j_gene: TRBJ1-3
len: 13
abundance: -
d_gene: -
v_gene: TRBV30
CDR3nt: TGTGCCTGGAGTGTGTCTTATGGAAACACCATATATTTT
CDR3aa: CAWSVSYGNTIYF

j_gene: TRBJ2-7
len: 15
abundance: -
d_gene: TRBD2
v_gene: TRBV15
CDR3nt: TGTGCCACCAGCAGTGCTAGCGGGAGTTACTACGAGCAGTACTTC
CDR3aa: CATSSASGSYYEQYF

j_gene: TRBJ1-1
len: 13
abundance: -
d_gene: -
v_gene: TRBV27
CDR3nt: TGTGCCAGCAGTTTACAGGGAAACACTGAAGCTTTCTTT
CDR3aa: CASSLQGNTEAFF

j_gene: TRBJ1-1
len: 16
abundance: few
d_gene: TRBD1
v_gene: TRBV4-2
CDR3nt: TGTGCCAGCAGCTTAGGGGGCGGGTTAGCGAACACTGAAGCTTTCTTT
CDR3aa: CASSLGGGLANTEAFF

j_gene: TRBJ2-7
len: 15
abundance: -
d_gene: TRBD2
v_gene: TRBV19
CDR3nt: TGTGCCAGTAGTATCACAGCGGGAGGATCCTACGAGCAGTACTTC
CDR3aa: CASSITAGGSYEQYF

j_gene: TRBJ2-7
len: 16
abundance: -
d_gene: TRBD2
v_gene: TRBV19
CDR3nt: TGTGCCAGTAGTATTCGGGGTAGCGGGAGGCTCCACGAGCAGTACTTC
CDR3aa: CASSIRGSGRLHEQYF

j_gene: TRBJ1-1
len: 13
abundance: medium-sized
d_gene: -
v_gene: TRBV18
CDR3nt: TGTGCCAGCTCTCAGGGTTGGGGAAATGAAGCTTTCTTT
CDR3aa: CASSQGWGNEAFF

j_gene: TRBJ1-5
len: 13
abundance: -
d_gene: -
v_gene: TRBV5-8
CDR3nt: TGTGCCAGCACCCTTCGGGGGAATCAGCCCCAGCATTTT
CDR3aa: CASTLRGNQPQHF

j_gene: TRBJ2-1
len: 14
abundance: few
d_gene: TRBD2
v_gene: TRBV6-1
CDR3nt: TGTGCCAGCAGACTAGCGGGAGAGTATTATGAGCAGTTCTTC
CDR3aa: CASRLAGEYYEQFF

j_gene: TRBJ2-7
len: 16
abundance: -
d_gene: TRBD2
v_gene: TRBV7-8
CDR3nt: TGTGCCAGCAGCGATACTTCCGGACTAGCGGGTTACGAGCAGTACTTC
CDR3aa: CASSDTSGLAGYEQYF

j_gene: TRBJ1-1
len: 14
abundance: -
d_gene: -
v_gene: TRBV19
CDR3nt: TGTGCCAGTAGTATCGGTGAAACGAACACTGAAGCTTTCTTT
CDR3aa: CASSIGETNTEAFF

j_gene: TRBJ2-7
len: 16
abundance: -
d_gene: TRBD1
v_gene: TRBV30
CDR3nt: TGTGCCTGGAGTGGACCAGGACAGGGAGTTCCCTACGAGCAGTACTTC
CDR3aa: CAWSGPGQGVPYEQYF

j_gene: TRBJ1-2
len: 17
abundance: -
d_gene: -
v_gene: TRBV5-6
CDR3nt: TGTGCCAGCAGCCCGGGGACTTACTCAAACCCTAACTATGGCTACACCTTC
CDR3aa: CASSPGTYSNPNYGYTF

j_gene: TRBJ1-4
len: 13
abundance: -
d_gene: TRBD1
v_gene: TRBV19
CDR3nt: TGTGCCAGTAGTATTGACAGGGGCGAAAAACTGTTTTTT
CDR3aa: CASSIDRGEKLFF

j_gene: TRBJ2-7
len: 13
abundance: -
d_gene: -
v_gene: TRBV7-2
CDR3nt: TGTGCCAGCAGCAACGACAGGGAGGACGAGCAGTACTTC
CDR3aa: CASSNDREDEQYF

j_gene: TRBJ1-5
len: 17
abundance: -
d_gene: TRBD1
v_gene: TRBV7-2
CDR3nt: TGTGCCAGCAGCTTAGTCCCGACCGGGACAGGGCATCAGCCCCAGCATTTT
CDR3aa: CASSLVPTGTGHQPQHF

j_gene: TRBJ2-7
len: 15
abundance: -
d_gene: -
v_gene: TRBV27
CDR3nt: TGTGCCAGCAGTTTAGCGGTAGCGGCAGCCTACGAGCAGTACTTC
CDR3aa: CASSLAVAAAYEQYF

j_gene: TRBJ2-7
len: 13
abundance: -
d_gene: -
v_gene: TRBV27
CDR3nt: TGTGCCAGCAGCTCCCCGGGAACCTACGAGCAGTACTTC
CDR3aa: CASSSPGTYEQYF

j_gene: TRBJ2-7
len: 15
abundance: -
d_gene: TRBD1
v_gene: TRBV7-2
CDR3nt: TGTGCCAGCAGCCCTGGACAGGGAATTTCCTACGAGCAGTACTTC
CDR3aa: CASSPGQGISYEQYF

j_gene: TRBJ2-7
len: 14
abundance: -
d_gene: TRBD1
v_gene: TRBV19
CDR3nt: TGTGCCAGTAGACCCGGGACAGGGTTAAACGAGCAGTACTTC
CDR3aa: CASRPGTGLNEQYF

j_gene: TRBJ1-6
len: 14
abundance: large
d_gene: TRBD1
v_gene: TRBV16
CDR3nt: TGTGCCAGCAGCCGAGGGACAGGGAATTCACCCCTCCACTTT
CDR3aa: CASSRGTGNSPLHF

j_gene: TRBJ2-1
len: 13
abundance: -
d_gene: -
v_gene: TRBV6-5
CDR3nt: TGTGCCAGCAGTTACTCAGGCGGTGGTGAGCAGTTCTTC
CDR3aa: CASSYSGGGEQFF

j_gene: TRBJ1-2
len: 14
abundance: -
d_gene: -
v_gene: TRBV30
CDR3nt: TGTGCCTGGGGCAGGGGTTATAGGCAAAGCGGCTACACCTTC
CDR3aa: CAWGRGYRQSGYTF

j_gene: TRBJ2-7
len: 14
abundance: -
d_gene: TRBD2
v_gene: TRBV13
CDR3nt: TGTGCCAGCAGCCCGGGACTAGCGAGCTACGAGCAGTACTTC
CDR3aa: CASSPGLASYEQYF

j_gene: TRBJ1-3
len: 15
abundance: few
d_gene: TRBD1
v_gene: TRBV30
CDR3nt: TGTGCCTGGAACCCGACAGGGAGCTCTGGAAACACCATATATTTT
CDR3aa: CAWNPTGSSGNTIYF

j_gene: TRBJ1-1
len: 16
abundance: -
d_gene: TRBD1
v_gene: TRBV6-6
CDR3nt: TGTGCCAGCAGTTACGGGGGACAGGGGGCGAGGGCTGAAGCTTTCTTT
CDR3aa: CASSYGGQGARAEAFF

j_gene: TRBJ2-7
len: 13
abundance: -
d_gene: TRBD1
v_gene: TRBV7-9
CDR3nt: TGTGCCAGTGTGGGACAGGCCTTCGACGAGCAGTACTTC
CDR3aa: CASVGQAFDEQYF

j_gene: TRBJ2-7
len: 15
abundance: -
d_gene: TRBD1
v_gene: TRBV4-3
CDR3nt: TGCGCCAGCAGCCAAGAGGCAGGGGGCGGGTACGAGCAGTACTTC
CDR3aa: CASSQEAGGGYEQYF

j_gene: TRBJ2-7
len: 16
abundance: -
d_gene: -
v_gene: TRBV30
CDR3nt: TGTGCCTGGAGTCTACGGGGTCCAGGCGGGATCTACGAGCAGTACTTC
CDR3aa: CAWSLRGPGGIYEQYF

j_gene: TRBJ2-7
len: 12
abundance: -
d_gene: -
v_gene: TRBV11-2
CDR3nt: TGTGCCAGCGGGGGGAGGTCCTACGAGCAGTACTTC
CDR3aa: CASGGRSYEQYF

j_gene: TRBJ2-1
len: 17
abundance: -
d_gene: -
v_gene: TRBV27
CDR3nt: TGTGCCAGCAGTCCATCCAGGGGTGGCGGCTCCTACAATGAGCAGTTCTTC
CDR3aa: CASSPSRGGGSYNEQFF

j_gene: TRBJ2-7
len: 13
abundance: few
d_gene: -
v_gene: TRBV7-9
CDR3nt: TGTGCCGGCACAAGGGGGGGACCCTACGAGCAGTACTTC
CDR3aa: CAGTRGGPYEQYF

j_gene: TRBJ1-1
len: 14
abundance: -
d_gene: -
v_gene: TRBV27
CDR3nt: TGTGCCAGCAGTTTATCCGGGGTGAACACTGAAGCTTTCTTT
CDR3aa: CASSLSGVNTEAFF

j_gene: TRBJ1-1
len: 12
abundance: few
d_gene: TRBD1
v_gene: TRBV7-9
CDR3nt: TGTGCCAGCAGCGCGACAGGGGCTGAAGCTTTCTTT
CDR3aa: CASSATGAEAFF

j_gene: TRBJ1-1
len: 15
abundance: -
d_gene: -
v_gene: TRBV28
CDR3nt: TGTGCCAGCAGTTTAGTCGTACAGATAGACACTGAAGCTTTCTTT
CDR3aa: CASSLVVQIDTEAFF

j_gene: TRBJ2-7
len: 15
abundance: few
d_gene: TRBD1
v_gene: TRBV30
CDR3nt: TGTGCCTGGAGTACGGGGGACAGGACCTACGATGGGCAGTACTTC
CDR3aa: CAWSTGDRTYDGQYF

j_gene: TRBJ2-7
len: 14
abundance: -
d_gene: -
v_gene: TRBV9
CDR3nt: TGTGCCAGCAGCGTAGCTCCGGGTGCCTACGAGCAGTACTTC
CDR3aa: CASSVAPGAYEQYF

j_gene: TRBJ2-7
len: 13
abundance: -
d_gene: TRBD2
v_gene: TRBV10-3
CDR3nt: TGTGCCACAGGGACTAGTTCCAGCTACGAGCAGTACTTC
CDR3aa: CATGTSSSYEQYF

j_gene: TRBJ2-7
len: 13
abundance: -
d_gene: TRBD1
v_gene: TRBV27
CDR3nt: TGTGCCAGCAGTCAGACAGGGCTTTGGGAGCAGTACTTC
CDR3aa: CASSQTGLWEQYF